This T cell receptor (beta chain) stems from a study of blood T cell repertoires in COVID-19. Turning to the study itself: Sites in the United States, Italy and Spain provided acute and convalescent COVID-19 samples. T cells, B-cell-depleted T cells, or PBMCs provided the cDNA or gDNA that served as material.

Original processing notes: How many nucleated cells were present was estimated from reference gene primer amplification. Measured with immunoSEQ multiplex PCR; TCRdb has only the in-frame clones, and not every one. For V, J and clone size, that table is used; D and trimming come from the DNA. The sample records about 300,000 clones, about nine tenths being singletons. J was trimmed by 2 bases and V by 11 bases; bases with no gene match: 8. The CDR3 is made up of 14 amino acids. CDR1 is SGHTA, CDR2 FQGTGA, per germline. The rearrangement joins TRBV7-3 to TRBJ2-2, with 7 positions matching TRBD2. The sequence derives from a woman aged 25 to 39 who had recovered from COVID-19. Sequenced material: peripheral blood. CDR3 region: CARSGGGNTGELFF. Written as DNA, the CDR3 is TGTGCCCGGTCGGGCGGGGGAAACACCGGGGAGCTGTTTTTT.